This TCR beta chain was identified during a study of T cells in Graves' hyperthyroidism and ophthalmopathy. Findings of the study overall: Prediction of ophthalmopathy progression came a median around 7.1 months pre-onset.

V was clipped by 5 bases and J by 3 bases; unmatched bases: 12. The length of the CDR3 is 18 residues. CDR1 and CDR2 from the germline V gene are MNHNS and SASEGT. Amplification targeted TCR beta CDR3 regions from RNA transcripts. First-round RT-PCR of the TCR CDR3 relied on the HTBI primer set. TCRdb re-analysed the multiplex PCR reads in MiXCR, keeping a single row per CDR3 protein. This repertoire shows 400,000 to 500,000 distinct CDR3 sequences, approximately 15% found once; its top ten account for roughly 17%. Comments on this clonotype: Its target is unknown.

Diagnosis relied on clinical symptoms, serum thyroxine and TRAb, thyroid ultrasound and orbital computed tomography. The sequence was obtained from a woman aged 18-35 years with Graves' hyperthyroidism. The V and J genes are TRBV6-1 and TRBJ1-4; 10 nucleotides match TRBD1. The specimen sequenced was blood. This CDR3 reads CASSTPGQGLGANEKLFF. The CDR3 DNA reads as TGTGCCAGCAGTACGCCGGGACAGGGGTTGGGGGCTAATGAAAAACTGTTTTTT.